Reported below is one TCR beta chain. These data come from a study of blood T cell repertoires in COVID-19. Trimming left V 0 bases short and J 5 bases short, with 10 bases between. The CDR3 is 14 amino acids. CDR1 and CDR2 from the germline V gene are MGHRA and YSYEKL. Repertoires were generated with immunoSEQ multiplex PCR, while TCRdb's copy carries only in-frame clones and drops some. The sample comprises about 270,000 clones, around 90% of which are singletons, and about 2% rests with the top ten. This receptor was taken from a woman in her 40s with acute COVID-19. V and J are TRBV4-1 and TRBJ1-2; no firm D call. The sequencing sample was made of PBMCs or T cells enriched from blood (not recorded which). CDR3 residues: CASSQDSGLYGYTF. Written as DNA, the CDR3 is TGCGCCAGCAGCCAAGATAGCGGCCTTTATGGCTACACCTTC.